This T cell receptor (beta chain) was sequenced in a study of response to subunit inactivated influenza vaccine. TCRdb itself ran the RT-PCR reads through MiXCR, one entry per CDR3 protein. Found here are under 800,000 distinct CDR3 sequences, approximately 15% of them singletons; the top ten hold around 7%. CDR3 length equals 16 residues. In germline, CDR1 is SGHKS, CDR2 YYEKEE (reference sequence). With 0 bases clipped from V and 2 bases from J, the junction kept 2 bases outside the gene matches. The source was PBMCs from blood, collected about 14 days before vaccination. This chain connects TRBV5-5 to TRBJ2-5, with 12 positions matching TRBD2. The clonotype originates from a man aged 50 or older who received an inactivated influenza vaccine. CDR3 nucleotides: TGTGCCAGCAGCTTGGAGCTAGCGGGGGGGCAAGAGACCCAGTACTTC. Protein product: CASSLELAGGQETQYF.